The T cell receptor beta chain under discussion was sequenced for a study of T cell responses to AZD1222 COVID-19 vaccine. Study observations and caveats: Just a handful of people given AZD1222 tested seropositive at baseline. Repertoires were collected only later (after the peak T cell response had occurred).

With respect to this clone: Antigen: not known.

Sequencing was performed with immunoSEQ multiplex PCR; in TCRdb, only in-frame clones are kept and a portion is missing. Of roughly 270,000 clones in the sample, around 93% were seen once. With 4 bases clipped from V and 2 bases from J, the junction kept 7 bases outside the gene matches. Germline V gene sequence: CDR1 MDHEN, CDR2 SYDVKM. CDR3 length: 15 residues. This receptor was obtained from an adult who received the AZD1222 COVID-19 vaccine. The chain employs TRBV28 and TRBJ2-7; 8 bases align to TRBD2. The sequences come from peripheral blood, collected 28 days after the second AZD1222 dose. The DNA for the CDR3 is TGTGCCAGCAGTTCTAAAAAGCGGGGGACCTACGAGCAGTACTTC. Its protein is CASSSKKRGTYEQYF.